Listed here are 30 T cell receptor beta chains from one sample, sequenced in a study of a mutant IDH1 vaccine in newly diagnosed glioma. The antigens of these receptors remain unknown. Clones were read by immunoSEQ multiplex PCR, and TCRdb kept only the in-frame ones, dropping some. The table records 50,000 to 65,000 clones, approximately 64% of them present only once. Time point: week 47, end of study. Vaccination used 300 ug of mutant IDH1 20-mer peptide per dose, with topical imiquimod. Sequencing used peripheral blood mononuclear cells (PBMCs), obtained from a glioma patient whose treatment included an IDH1 peptide vaccine. Receptors originate from a man aged 35-49 years with glioma. Some clones in this sample may be carry-over from other donors' samples.

This chain joins TRBV9 and TRBJ2-1; D perhaps matches TRBD1 (5 bases). Germline loops: CDR1 SGDLS, CDR2 YYNGEE. Trimming cost V 0 bases and J 7 bases, with 14 bases left between them. This CDR3 region has 15 residues. The CDR3 here is CASSVEQVLLNEQFF. CDR3 bases: TGTGCCAGCAGCGTAGAACAGGTGTTACTAAATGAGCAGTTCTTC.

The chain links TRBV6-5 to TRBJ1-2; 9 nucleotides align to TRBD1. Unmatched junction bases numbered 5, after V lost 2 bases and J lost 7 bases. Germline CDR1 is MNHEY and CDR2 is SVGAGI. The CDR3 length is 14 residues. Written as DNA, the CDR3 is TGTGCCAGCAGTTACGGTATGGGACAGGGTGGCTACACCTTC. The encoded protein is CASSYGMGQGGYTF.

The rearrangement uses TRBV5-1 and TRBJ2-3; 8 bases line up with TRBD1. The CDR3 loop spans 13 amino acids. V trimming: 2 bases; J trimming: 6 bases; junction bases outside the gene matches: 2. CDR1 is SGHRS, CDR2 YFSETQ, per germline. The CDR3 DNA sequence: TGCGCCAGCAGCTTCCGACAGGGGGATACGCAGTATTTT. Translating gives CASSFRQGDTQYF.

The CDR3 region has the DNA TGCGCCAGCAGCTTGGACAGGGGAAGACCAACCGGGGAGCTGTTTTTT. This gives the protein CASSLDRGRPTGELFF. This chain connects TRBV5-1 to TRBJ2-2; 7 positions match TRBD1. Germline assignment: CDR1 SGHRS and CDR2 YFSETQ. The CDR3 is made up of 16 amino acids. After removal of 0 bases from V and 5 bases from J, the junction contained 7 bases not matched to a gene.

This chain uses TRBV15 with TRBJ1-2, with 8 bases matching TRBD1. CDR1 LNHNV and CDR2 YYDKDF come from the germline V gene (reference sequence). The CDR3 loop spans 15 amino acids. V gave up 0 bases and J gave up 8 bases; unmatched junction bases: 8. CDR3 DNA: TGTGCCACCAGCAGAGATCCCCAGGGGGCTGGCGGCTACACCTTC. Protein sequence: CATSRDPQGAGGYTF.

This clone turned up a few times. The J gene is TRBJ1-5, the V gene TRBV2; TRBD1 is a possible D gene (6 bases). The V gene lost 7 bases and the J gene lost 1 base, with 14 bases spanning the gap. CDR1 is SNHLY and CDR2 is FYNNEI in the germline V gene. CDR3 length equals 15 residues. The CDR3: CASTRRGGSNQPQHF. The CDR3 region has the DNA TGTGCCAGCACCCGAAGGGGGGGAAGCAATCAGCCCCAGCATTTT.

V usage is TRBV2 and J usage is TRBJ2-1; tentative D call: TRBD2 (6 bases). Germline V CDR1 and CDR2: SNHLY, FYNNEI. Trimming took 2 bases from V and 15 from J, leaving 17 bases between them. This CDR3 is built from 13 residues. The CDR3 reads CASSEYTRDSLFF. In nucleotides, the CDR3 is TGTGCCAGCAGTGAATATACCCGGGACTCCCTGTTCTTC.

The CDR3 bases are TGCGCCAGCAGACCGGACAGGACCTTGAACACCGGGGAGCTGTTTTTT. Protein sequence: CASRPDRTLNTGELFF. V is TRBV5-1 and J is TRBJ2-2, with 7 bases that match TRBD1. The length of the CDR3 is 16 residues. After removal of 5 bases from V and 1 base from J, the junction contained 8 bases not matched to a gene. Germline CDR1 is SGHRS and CDR2 is YFSETQ.

The gene calls are TRBV2 and TRBJ1-4; maybe TRBD1 (5 bases). Per germline, CDR1 SNHLY and CDR2 FYNNEI. V shed 6 bases and J shed 4 bases, with 9 bases lying between them. This CDR3 has 13 residues. The CDR3 spells CASRLDINEKLFF. The CDR3 DNA sequence: TGTGCCAGCAGACTGGACATTAATGAAAAACTGTTTTTT. The full variable domain, with the rest looked up from reference TRBV2 and TRBJ1-4, is EPEVTQTPSHQVTQMGQEVILRCVPISNHLYFYWYRQILGQKVEFLVSFYNNEISEKSEIFDDQFSVERPDGSNFTLKIRSTKLEDSAMYFCASRLDINEKLFFGSGTQLSVL.

The rearrangement links TRBV15 to TRBJ2-5, with a possible D match to TRBD1 (6 bases). V was cut by 3 bases and J by 4 bases, with 18 bases left in between. The CDR3 runs 16 residues. Germline CDR1 LNHNV, CDR2 YYDKDF (reference sequence). CDR3 residues: CATSRAGRGRGETQYF. Here the CDR3 DNA reads TGTGCCACCAGCAGGGCTGGCAGGGGAAGGGGAGAGACCCAGTACTTC.

The chain links TRBV27 to TRBJ2-7; 7 positions agree with TRBD1. This CDR3 contains 15 residues. J was trimmed by 1 base and V by 6 bases; bases with no gene match: 9. Germline CDR1 MNHEY, CDR2 SMNVEV (reference sequence). The CDR3: CASRNRTGLSYEQYF. DNA for the CDR3: TGTGCCAGCAGAAATAGGACAGGCTTATCCTACGAGCAGTACTTC.

The V call is TRBV2, the J call TRBJ1-3; D is unclear. This CDR3 comprises 17 residues. The ends were cut back, 4 bases at V and 0 bases at J, with 16 bases in the middle. Germline loops: CDR1 SNHLY, CDR2 FYNNEI. CDR3 protein: CASSAPLGADSGNTIYF. The CDR3 bases are TGTGCCAGCAGTGCTCCTCTGGGCGCCGACTCTGGAAACACCATATATTTT.

The chain couples TRBV10-3 to TRBJ2-7, with D perhaps matching TRBD1 or TRBD2 (6 bases each). CDR1 ENHRY and CDR2 SYGVKD come from the germline V gene. The CDR3 is made up of 14 amino acids. With 11 bases removed from V and 0 bases from J, the gap between germline ends came to 17 bases. CDR3 region: CAAMVGGTSYEQYF. The CDR3 DNA reads as TGTGCCGCCATGGTGGGGGGCACCTCCTACGAGCAGTACTTC.

This clone has only a few counts. This chain joins TRBV2 and TRBJ1-2; D possibly corresponds to TRBD1 (6 bases). The CDR3 runs to 13 residues. Germline assignment: CDR1 SNHLY and CDR2 FYNNEI. The V end was cut by 5 bases, the J end by 6 bases, with 13 bases between. CDR3 protein: CASSPAGGHGYTF. The CDR3 DNA reads TGTGCCAGCAGTCCAGCGGGGGGCCATGGCTACACCTTC.

The chain combines TRBV5-1 with TRBJ2-3; D is undetermined. V was trimmed by 5 bases and J by 2 bases, leaving 12 bases between them. Germline CDR1 reads SGHRS; CDR2 reads YFSETQ. The CDR3 runs to 14 residues. This CDR3 reads CASSKQPNTDTQYF. DNA of the CDR3: TGCGCCAGCAGTAAACAGCCCAACACAGATACGCAGTATTTT.

This sequence joins TRBV23-1 and TRBJ2-7, with 9 bases identical to TRBD1. TRBV23-1 is classed as an ORF, of uncertain function. The CDR3 is 17 amino acids. V shed 2 bases, J shed 7 bases, and the junction held 15 bases outside the gene matches. The CDR3 region has the DNA TGCGCCAGCAGTCAAAAGGGGGTCCGGGACAGGGAATATGAGCAGTACTTC. Its protein is CASSQKGVRDREYEQYF.

The chain joins TRBV9 to TRBJ2-7, with 8 nucleotides matching TRBD1. Trimming took 0 bases from V and 6 from J; bases not matched to a gene: 11. Germline-derived CDR1 and CDR2 are SGDLS and YYNGEE. The length of the CDR3 is 16 residues. The CDR3 DNA reads TGTGCCAGCAGCGTAGGACGGACAGGGATTCTCCTCGAGCAGTACTTC. This translates into CASSVGRTGILLEQYF. Full variable domain (missing parts from reference TRBV9 and TRBJ2-7): DSGVTQTPKHLITATGQRVTLRCSPRSGDLSVYWYQQSLDQGLQFLIQYYNGEERAKGNILERFSAQQFPDLHSELNLSSLELGDSALYFCASSVGRTGILLEQYFGPGTRLTVT.

CDR3 region: CASSLGQGSDYGYTF. The CDR3, as DNA: TGTGCCAGCAGTTTGGGACAGGGGTCCGACTATGGCTACACCTTC. The chain is built from TRBV6-5 and TRBJ1-2, with 10 positions matching TRBD1. V lost 4 bases and J lost 3; bases outside the gene matches: 5. Looked up from germline, CDR1 is MNHEY and CDR2 is SVGAGI. This CDR3 contains 15 residues.

This clone was found a few times. The chain links TRBV4-1 to TRBJ1-2; no definite D call. Trimming removed 1 base at V and 8 bases at J, with 17 bases between. Germline values: CDR1 MGHRA, CDR2 YSYEKL. The CDR3 totals 15 residues. The CDR3 protein is CASSQAPTTMRGYTF. The DNA of the CDR3 is TGCGCCAGCAGCCAAGCCCCGACCACGATGAGAGGCTACACCTTC.

This clone was seen a handful of times. The V gene is TRBV7-9, the J gene TRBJ1-1; D remains unclear. Germline V gives CDR1 SEHNR, CDR2 FQNEAQ (reference sequence). V dropped 8 bases and J dropped 5 bases, with 12 bases sitting between them. This CDR3 has 12 amino acids. DNA of the CDR3: TGTGCCAGCCATAGGGCTGGGACTGAAGCTTTCTTT. It specifies CASHRAGTEAFF. Drawing the rest from reference TRBV7-9 and TRBJ1-1, the complete variable domain is DTGVSQNPRHKITKRGQNVTFRCDPISEHNRLYWYRQTLGQGPEFLTYFQNEAQLEKSRLLSDRFSAERPKGSFSTLEIQRTEQGDSAMYLCASHRAGTEAFFGQGTRLTVV.

V and J are TRBV6-6 and TRBJ2-3; 10 bases match TRBD2. V lost 3 bases, J lost 3 bases, and 6 bases stayed unmatched. Germline assignment: CDR1 MNHNY and CDR2 SVGAGI (reference sequence). This CDR3 contains 16 residues. CDR3 nucleotides: TGTGCCAGCAGTTATCGAGCGGGGGGGCTTACAGATACGCAGTATTTT. As protein: CASSYRAGGLTDTQYF.

The chain carries TRBV6-4 and TRBJ2-1, with 9 bases matching TRBD2. The CDR3 has 13 amino acids. CDR1 is MRHNA, CDR2 SNTAGT, per germline. J lost 5 bases, V lost 4 bases, and 0 bases had no gene match. The CDR3 sequence is CASSGTSDNEQFF. The CDR3 coding sequence is TGTGCCAGCAGTGGGACTAGCGACAATGAGCAGTTCTTC.

This clone was detected a few times. Other DNA sequences of this sample code for an identical CDR3. The chain joins TRBV9 to TRBJ2-7, with a weak D call TRBD1 (5 bases). The CDR3 runs 15 residues. Trimming left V 4 bases short and J 0 bases short, with 14 bases between. The germline V gene has CDR1 SGDLS and CDR2 YYNGEE. The CDR3 bases are TGTGCCAGCAGCCCCGGACACTCGAGCTCCTACGAGCAGTACTTC. Translating it yields CASSPGHSSSYEQYF. The full variable domain, its missing parts supplied by reference TRBV9 and TRBJ2-7, is DSGVTQTPKHLITATGQRVTLRCSPRSGDLSVYWYQQSLDQGLQFLIQYYNGEERAKGNILERFSAQQFPDLHSELNLSSLELGDSALYFCASSPGHSSSYEQYFGPGTRLTVT.

This sequence joins TRBV7-9 and TRBJ2-7; TRBD1 matches 11 bases. From germline, CDR1 is SEHNR and CDR2 FQNEAQ (reference sequence). CDR3 size: 15 residues. V lost 5 bases and J lost 3; bases outside the gene matches: 6. The CDR3 region is CASSHGTGGIYEQYF. The CDR3 DNA sequence: TGTGCCAGCAGCCATGGGACAGGGGGTATCTACGAGCAGTACTTC.

This chain links TRBV5-1 with TRBJ2-7, with D possibly TRBD1 on 5 matching bases. The V end was cut by 0 bases, the J end by 1 base, with 8 bases between. This CDR3 region has 14 residues. CDR1 is SGHRS and CDR2 is YFSETQ in the germline V gene. The CDR3 nucleotides are TGCGCCAGCAGCTTGGATAGGACATCCTACGAGCAGTACTTC. Amino acid sequence: CASSLDRTSYEQYF.

V and J are TRBV7-8 and TRBJ2-1, with D possibly being TRBD1 or TRBD2 (5 bases each). This CDR3 is 13 amino acids long. Trimming removed 10 bases from V and 6 bases from J, with 16 bases in between. The germline V gene encodes CDR1 SGHVS and CDR2 FQNEAQ. The CDR3 DNA is TGTGCCACCCTGATGATAGGGACCAATGAGCAGTTCTTC. Its protein is CATLMIGTNEQFF.

The chain employs TRBV10-3 and TRBJ1-5; D is ambiguous. V lost 2 bases, J lost 5 bases, and 10 bases lay in between. The CDR3 covers 14 residues. Germline V CDR1 and CDR2: ENHRY, SYGVKD. The CDR3 region is CAISELAPDQPQHF. The CDR3 DNA sequence: TGTGCCATCAGTGAGCTGGCCCCAGATCAGCCCCAGCATTTT.

The chain carries TRBV11-2 and TRBJ2-7, with 10 bases that match TRBD1. Germline CDR1 is SGHAT and CDR2 is FQNNGV. Germline trimming cut 4 bases from V and 7 bases from J; bases unmatched to any gene: 10. The CDR3 is made up of 15 amino acids. CDR3 region: CASSSGQGPLWEQYF. CDR3 bases: TGTGCCAGCAGCTCGGGACAGGGGCCCCTGTGGGAGCAGTACTTC.

The J gene is TRBJ2-7, the V gene TRBV5-1; D possibly uses TRBD1 or TRBD2 (5 bases each). V lost 3 bases, J lost 0 bases, and 16 bases lay in between. The CDR3 length is 16 residues. The germline V gene has CDR1 SGHRS and CDR2 YFSETQ. CDR3 amino acids: CASSSNMGVLSYEQYF. CDR3 nucleotides: TGCGCCAGCAGCTCCAATATGGGGGTCCTCTCCTACGAGCAGTACTTC.

The chain has TRBV5-1 and TRBJ2-7; no clear D. The CDR3 covers 15 residues. Trimming left V 0 bases short and J 3 bases short, with 13 bases between. Germline V CDR1 and CDR2: SGHRS, YFSETQ. The CDR3 here is CASSLVDVQHYEQYF. CDR3 nucleotide sequence: TGCGCCAGCAGCTTGGTAGACGTCCAGCACTACGAGCAGTACTTC. Filled out from reference TRBV5-1 and TRBJ2-7, the complete variable domain reads KAGVTQTPRYLIKTRGQQVTLSCSPISGHRSVSWYQQTPGQGLQFLFEYFSETQRNKGNFPGRFSGRQFSNSRSEMNVSTLELGDSALYLCASSLVDVQHYEQYFGPGTRLTVT.